What follows describes a single T cell receptor beta chain. The data stem from a study of blood T cell repertoires in COVID-19. Study summary: The United States, Italy and Spain were the sources of the acute and convalescent COVID-19 samples. Sources were T cells, B-cell-depleted T cells, or PBMCs; the material itself was cDNA or gDNA.

In the original workflow: Reference gene primer amplification yielded estimated nucleated cell counts. Sequenced by immunoSEQ multiplex PCR; TCRdb stores in-frame clones only, minus some. The V and J calls and clone size are taken from that table; D and trimming were inferred from the DNA. The table lists 210,000 or so clones, 85% to 90% of them singletons. Enrollment of patients from Seattle took place during active infection, with longitudinal follow-up. Germline V CDR1 and CDR2: MNHEY, SVGEGT. V lost 5 bases and J lost 2, with 13 bases in between. The length of the CDR3 is 15 residues. The chain is built from TRBV6-2 or TRBV6-3 and TRBJ2-1; D is unclear. Sequenced sample: peripheral blood. The TCR comes from a man younger than 45 with COVID-19, enrolled during active disease. The CDR3 region has the DNA TGTGCCAGCAGTGCCCTAAGGCGGACCTACAATGAGCAGTTCTTC. It specifies CASSALRRTYNEQFF.